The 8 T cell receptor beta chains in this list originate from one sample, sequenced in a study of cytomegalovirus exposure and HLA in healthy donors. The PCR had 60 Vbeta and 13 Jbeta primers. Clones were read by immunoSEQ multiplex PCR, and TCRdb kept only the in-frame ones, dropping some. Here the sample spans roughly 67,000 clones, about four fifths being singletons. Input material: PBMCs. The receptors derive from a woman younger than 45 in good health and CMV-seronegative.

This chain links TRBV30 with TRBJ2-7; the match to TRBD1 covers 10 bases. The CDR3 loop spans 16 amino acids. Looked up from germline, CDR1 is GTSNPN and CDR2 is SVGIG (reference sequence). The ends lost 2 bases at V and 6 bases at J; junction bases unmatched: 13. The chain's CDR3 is CAWSFPTPDRGFEQYF. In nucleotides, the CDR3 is TGTGCCTGGAGTTTCCCTACCCCGGACAGGGGGTTCGAGCAGTACTTC.

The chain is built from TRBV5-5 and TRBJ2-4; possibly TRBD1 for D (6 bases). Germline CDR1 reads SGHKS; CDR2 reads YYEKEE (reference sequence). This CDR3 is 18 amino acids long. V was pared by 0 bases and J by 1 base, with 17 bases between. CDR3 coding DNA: TGTGCCAGCAGCTTGGGTGGGGGCGCGATGATGGCCAAAAACATTCAGTACTTC. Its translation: CASSLGGGAMMAKNIQYF.

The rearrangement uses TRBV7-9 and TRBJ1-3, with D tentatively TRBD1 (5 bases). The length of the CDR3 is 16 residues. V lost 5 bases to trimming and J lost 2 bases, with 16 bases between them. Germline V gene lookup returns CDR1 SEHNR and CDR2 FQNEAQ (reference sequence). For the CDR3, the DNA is TGTGCCAGCAGCCAAACGGTCGGGGGACCTGGAAACACCATATATTTT. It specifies CASSQTVGGPGNTIYF.

This CDR3 is CASSAGGARTTDTQYF. CDR3 bases: TGCGCCAGCAGCGCCGGGGGGGCCCGAACCACAGATACGCAGTATTTT. The chain is built from TRBV5-1 and TRBJ2-3; 8 positions agree with TRBD2. CDR1 SGHRS and CDR2 YFSETQ come from the germline V gene. Losses at the gene ends were 4 bases for V and 2 bases for J; bases not matched to a gene: 9. This CDR3 has 16 amino acids.

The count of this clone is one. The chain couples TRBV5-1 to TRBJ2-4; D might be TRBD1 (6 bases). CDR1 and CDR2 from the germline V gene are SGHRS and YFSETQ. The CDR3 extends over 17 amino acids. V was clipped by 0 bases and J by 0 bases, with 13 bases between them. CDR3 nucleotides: TGCGCCAGCAGCTTGGGCGGACAGACCTTAGCCAAAAACATTCAGTACTTC. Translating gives CASSLGGQTLAKNIQYF.

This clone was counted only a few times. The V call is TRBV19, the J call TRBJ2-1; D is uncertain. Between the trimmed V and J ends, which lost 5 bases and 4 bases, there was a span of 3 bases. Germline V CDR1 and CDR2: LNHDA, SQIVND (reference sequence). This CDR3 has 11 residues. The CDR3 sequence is CASSVYNEQFF. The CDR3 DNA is TGTGCCAGTAGTGTATACAATGAGCAGTTCTTC.

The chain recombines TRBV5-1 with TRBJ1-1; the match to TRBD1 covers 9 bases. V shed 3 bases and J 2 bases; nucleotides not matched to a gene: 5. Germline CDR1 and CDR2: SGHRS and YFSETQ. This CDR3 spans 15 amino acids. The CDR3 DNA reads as TGCGCCAGCAGCTCCGGACAGGGGACCAACACTGAAGCTTTCTTT. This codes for CASSSGQGTNTEAFF.

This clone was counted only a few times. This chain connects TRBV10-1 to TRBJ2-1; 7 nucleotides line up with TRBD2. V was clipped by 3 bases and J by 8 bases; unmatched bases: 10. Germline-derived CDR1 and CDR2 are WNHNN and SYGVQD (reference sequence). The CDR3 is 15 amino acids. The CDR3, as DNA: TGCGCCAGCAGTGAATCGGGGGGTCCCCTCGATGAGCAGTTCTTC. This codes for CASSESGGPLDEQFF.